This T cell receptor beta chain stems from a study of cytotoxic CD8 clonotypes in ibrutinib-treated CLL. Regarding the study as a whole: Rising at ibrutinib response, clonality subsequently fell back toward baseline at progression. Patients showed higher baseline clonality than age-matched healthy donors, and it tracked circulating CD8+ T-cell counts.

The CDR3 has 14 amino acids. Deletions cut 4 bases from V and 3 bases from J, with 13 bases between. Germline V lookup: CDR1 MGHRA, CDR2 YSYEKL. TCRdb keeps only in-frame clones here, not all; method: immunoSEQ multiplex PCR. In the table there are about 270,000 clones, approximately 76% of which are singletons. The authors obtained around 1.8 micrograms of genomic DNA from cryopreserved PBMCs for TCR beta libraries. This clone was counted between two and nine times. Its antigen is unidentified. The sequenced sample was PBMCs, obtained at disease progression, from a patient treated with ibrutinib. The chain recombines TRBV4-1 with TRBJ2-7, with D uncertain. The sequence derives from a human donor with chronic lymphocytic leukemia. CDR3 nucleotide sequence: TGCGCCAGCAGCCCCCAAGAGATCTTCTACGAGCAGTACTTC. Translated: CASSPQEIFYEQYF.